The sample holds many counts of the clone carrying this T cell receptor beta chain. The antigen remains undetermined. Time point: newly diagnosed GD, antithyroid drugs for less than 3 months. RNA extracted from PBMCs served as the sequencing template. Both iRepertoire HTBI primers and Arm-PCR of CDR3 regions were used to build the TCR beta libraries. TCRdb reanalysed the multiplex PCR reads using MiXCR and keeps one entry per CDR3 protein. The data show around 480,000 distinct CDR3 sequences, 15% to 20% seen once. The source of the sample is a study of regulatory T cells in long-lasting Graves disease. Study results and caveats: Newly diagnosed patients had higher TCR diversity than persistent Graves' patients did.

The CDR3 totals 14 residues. The junction had 9 bases not matched to a gene; V was cut back by 6 bases and J by 4 bases. CDR1 is DFQATT and CDR2 is SNEGSKA in the germline V gene (reference sequence). The sample was also linked to a second study, of T cells in Graves' hyperthyroidism and ophthalmopathy.

This sample comprised peripheral blood mononuclear cells (PBMCs), obtained at new diagnosis, from a patient treated with antithyroid drugs. The sequence was obtained from a middle-aged man with Graves disease. This rearrangement joins TRBV20-1 to TRBJ1-5, with TRBD1 matching over 7 bases. In DNA, the CDR3 is TGCAGTGCCTCAGACAGGGCGACAAATCAGCCCCAGCATTTT. This sequence encodes CSASDRATNQPQHF.